This paragraph reports one T cell receptor (beta chain). The method was immunoSEQ multiplex PCR; TCRdb's version includes in-frame clones alone and lacks a portion of them. Of hundreds of thousands of clones in the sample, around 88% were seen once. This record belongs to a study of blood T cell repertoires in COVID-19. The germline CDR1 and CDR2 sequences are SGHAT and FQNNGV. Trimming took off 3 bases at V and 8 bases at J, with 10 bases between the two ends. The length of the CDR3 is 12 residues. Self-reported history from a screening survey and questionnaire set each donor's cohort. Material for sequencing was PBMCs or T cells enriched from blood (not recorded which). This chain links TRBV11-2 with TRBJ1-2; D not certain. The receptor was isolated from a woman between 40 and 50 years old with acute COVID-19. CDR3 in amino acids: CASSLEDSGYTF. In DNA form, the CDR3 reads TGTGCCAGCAGCTTGGAGGATTCAGGCTACACCTTC.